This T cell receptor (beta chain) appears in the sequencing data of a study of T cell responses to AZD1222 COVID-19 vaccine. Study findings and constraints: Baseline testing showed seropositivity in only six AZD1222 recipients.

As regards this clone: Its antigen remains unknown.

Here immunoSEQ multiplex PCR was the method, and the copy in TCRdb shows in-frame clones only, minus some. Found here are over 150,000 clones, 90% to 95% of them singletons; the top ten hold roughly 4.3%. Germline CDR1 reads SGDLS; CDR2 reads YYNGEE. V gave up 2 bases and J gave up 0 bases; unmatched junction bases: 6. The CDR3 extends over 16 amino acids. The chain has TRBV9 and TRBJ2-7, with 9 bases fitting TRBD2. This receptor was identified in an adult in good health. The sample here was peripheral blood, taken on day 0 of MenACWY control vaccination. The CDR3 sequence is CASSVGGLASSYEQYF. In nucleotides, the CDR3 is TGTGCCAGCAGCGTGGGCGGACTAGCGAGCTCCTACGAGCAGTACTTC.